This T cell receptor (beta chain) was documented in a study of regulatory T cells in long-lasting Graves disease. General study findings and limits: TRBV28 was favored in persistent disease, as were TRBJ1-2 and TRBJ2-5.

From germline, CDR1 is LGHDT and CDR2 YNNKEL (reference sequence). Trimming left V 0 bases short and J 0 bases short, with 9 bases between. The CDR3 extends over 16 amino acids. This clonotype has only a few counts. Its specificity is unknown. With iRepertoire HTBI primers and Arm-PCR of CDR3 regions, TCR beta libraries were built. Per the original data handling: Across samples, 60 or so TRBV and 12 to 15 TRBJ segments were found. One entry per CDR3 protein results from TCRdb running MiXCR on the multiplex PCR reads. TCRdb, rather than the study authors, made the V and J calls. The sample records roughly 400,000 distinct CDR3 sequences, around 23% being singletons. Noted time point: persistent/refractory GD, antithyroid drugs over 5 years with positive TRAb. The TCR library was prepared using RNA isolated from PBMCs. It was American Thyroid Association guidelines that determined Graves' disease diagnosis. Patients of an endocrinology department in Xi'an, China, were included.

The clonotype comes from a female donor with Graves disease. Sequences were derived from peripheral blood mononuclear cells (PBMCs), sampled when the disease was refractory, from a patient treated with antithyroid drugs. The chain couples TRBV3-1 to TRBJ2-1; D uncertain. The CDR3, as DNA: TGTGCCAGCAGCCAAGATGAGAGTAGCTCCTACAATGAGCAGTTCTTC. This codes for CASSQDESSSYNEQFF.